The clone carrying this TCR beta chain showed up just a few times. Its target is not known. The data are from a study of TIL therapy for anti-PD-1-resistant metastatic lung cancer. In the study overall: A few tumors were EGFR-mutant and two were ALK-rearranged. Median tumor mutation burden was roughly 1.5 mutations per megabase.

General study results and limits: Treatment-naive, never-smoker and oncogene-addicted patients were overrepresented in this highly selected cohort.

Deletions cut 8 bases from V and 4 bases from J, with 20 bases between. CDR3 length equals 15 residues. The germline V gene encodes CDR1 MNHEY and CDR2 SVGAGI. The time point: pre-treatment sample, taken before nivolumab and TIL therapy. The immunoSEQ assay was v3. The protocol was immunoSEQ multiplex PCR, while the TCRdb copy is restricted to in-frame clones and leaves out a portion. Seen here are over 15,000 clones, over 75% observed once, and the top ten hold around 7%. The receptor was derived from a person aged 25 to 80 with non-small cell lung cancer. Sequences were derived from blood, sampled at baseline. The chain has TRBV6-5 and TRBJ1-1; D ambiguous. The CDR3: CASAPPAVEVTEAFF. In DNA, the CDR3 is TGTGCCAGCGCCCCACCAGCAGTGGAGGTCACTGAAGCTTTCTTT.